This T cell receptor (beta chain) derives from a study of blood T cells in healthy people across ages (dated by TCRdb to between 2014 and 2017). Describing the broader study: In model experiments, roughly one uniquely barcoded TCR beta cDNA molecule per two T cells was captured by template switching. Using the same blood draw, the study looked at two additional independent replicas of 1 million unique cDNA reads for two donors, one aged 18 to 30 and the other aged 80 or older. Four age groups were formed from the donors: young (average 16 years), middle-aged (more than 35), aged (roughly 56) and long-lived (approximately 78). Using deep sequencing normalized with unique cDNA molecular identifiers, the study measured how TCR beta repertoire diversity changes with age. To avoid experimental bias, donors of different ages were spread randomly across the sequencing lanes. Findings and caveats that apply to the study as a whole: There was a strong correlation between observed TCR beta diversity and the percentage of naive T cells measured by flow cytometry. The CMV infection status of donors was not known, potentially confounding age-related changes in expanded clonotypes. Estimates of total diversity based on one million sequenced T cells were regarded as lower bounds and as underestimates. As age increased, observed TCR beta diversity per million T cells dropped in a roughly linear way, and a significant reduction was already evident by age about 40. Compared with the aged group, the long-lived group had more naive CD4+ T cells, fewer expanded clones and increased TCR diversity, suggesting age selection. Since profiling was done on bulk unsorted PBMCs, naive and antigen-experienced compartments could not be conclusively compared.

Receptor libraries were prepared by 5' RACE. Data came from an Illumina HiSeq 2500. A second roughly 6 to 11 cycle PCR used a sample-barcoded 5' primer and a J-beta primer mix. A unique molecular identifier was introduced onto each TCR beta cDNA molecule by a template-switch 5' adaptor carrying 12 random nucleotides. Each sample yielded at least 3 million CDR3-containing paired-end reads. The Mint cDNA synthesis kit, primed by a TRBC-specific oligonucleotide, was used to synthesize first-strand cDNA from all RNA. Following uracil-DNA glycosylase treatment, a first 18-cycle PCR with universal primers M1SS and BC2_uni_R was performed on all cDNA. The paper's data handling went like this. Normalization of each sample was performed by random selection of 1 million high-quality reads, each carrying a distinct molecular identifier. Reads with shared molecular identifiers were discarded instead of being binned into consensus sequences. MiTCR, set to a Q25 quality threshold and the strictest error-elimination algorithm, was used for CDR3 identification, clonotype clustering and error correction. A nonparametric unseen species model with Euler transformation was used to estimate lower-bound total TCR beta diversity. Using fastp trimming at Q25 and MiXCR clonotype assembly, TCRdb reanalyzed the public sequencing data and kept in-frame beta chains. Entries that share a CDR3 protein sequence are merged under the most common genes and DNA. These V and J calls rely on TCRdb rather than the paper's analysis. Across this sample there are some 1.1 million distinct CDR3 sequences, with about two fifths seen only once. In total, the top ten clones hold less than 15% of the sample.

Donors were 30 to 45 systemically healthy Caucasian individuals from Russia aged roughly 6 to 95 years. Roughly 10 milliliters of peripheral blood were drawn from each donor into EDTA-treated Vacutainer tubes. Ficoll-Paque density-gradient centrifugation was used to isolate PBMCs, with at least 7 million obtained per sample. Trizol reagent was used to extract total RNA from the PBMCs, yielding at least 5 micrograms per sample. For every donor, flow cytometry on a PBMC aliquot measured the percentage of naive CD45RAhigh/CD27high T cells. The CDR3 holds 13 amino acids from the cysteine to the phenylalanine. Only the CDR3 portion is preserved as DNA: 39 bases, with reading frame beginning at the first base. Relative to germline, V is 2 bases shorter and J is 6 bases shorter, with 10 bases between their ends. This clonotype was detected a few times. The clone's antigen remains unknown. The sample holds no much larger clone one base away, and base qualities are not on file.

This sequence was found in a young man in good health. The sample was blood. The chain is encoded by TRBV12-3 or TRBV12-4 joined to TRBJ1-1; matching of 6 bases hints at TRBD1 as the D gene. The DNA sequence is TGTGCCAGCAGTTTAATTGGACAGCCTGAAGCTTTCTTT. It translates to CASSLIGQPEAFF.